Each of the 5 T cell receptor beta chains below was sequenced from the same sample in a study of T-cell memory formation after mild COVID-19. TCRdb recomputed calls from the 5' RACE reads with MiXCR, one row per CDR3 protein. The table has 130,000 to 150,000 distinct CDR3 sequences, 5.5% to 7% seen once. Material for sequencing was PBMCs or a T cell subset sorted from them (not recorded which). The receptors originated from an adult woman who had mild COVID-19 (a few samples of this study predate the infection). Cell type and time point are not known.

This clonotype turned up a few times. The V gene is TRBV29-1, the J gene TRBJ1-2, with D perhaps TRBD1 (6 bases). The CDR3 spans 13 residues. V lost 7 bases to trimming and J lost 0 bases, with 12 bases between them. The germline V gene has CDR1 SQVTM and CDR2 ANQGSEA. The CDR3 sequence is CSAGGQTNYGYTF. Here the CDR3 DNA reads TGCAGCGCCGGGGGGCAGACTAACTATGGCTACACCTTC.

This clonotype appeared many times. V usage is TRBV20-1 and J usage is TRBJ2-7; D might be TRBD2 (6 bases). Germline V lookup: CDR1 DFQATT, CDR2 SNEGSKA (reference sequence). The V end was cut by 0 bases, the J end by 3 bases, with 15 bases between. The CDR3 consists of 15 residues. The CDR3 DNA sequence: TGCAGTGCTAGAGATTCCGGAGGGACCCACTACGAGCAGTACTTC. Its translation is CSARDSGGTHYEQYF.

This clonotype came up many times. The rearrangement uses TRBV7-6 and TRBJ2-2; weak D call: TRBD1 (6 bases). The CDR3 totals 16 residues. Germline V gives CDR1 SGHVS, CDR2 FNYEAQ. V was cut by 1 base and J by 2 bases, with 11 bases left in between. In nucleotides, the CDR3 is TGTGCCAGCAGCTTAGATCAGGGGAGCAACACCGGGGAGCTGTTTTTT. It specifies CASSLDQGSNTGELFF.

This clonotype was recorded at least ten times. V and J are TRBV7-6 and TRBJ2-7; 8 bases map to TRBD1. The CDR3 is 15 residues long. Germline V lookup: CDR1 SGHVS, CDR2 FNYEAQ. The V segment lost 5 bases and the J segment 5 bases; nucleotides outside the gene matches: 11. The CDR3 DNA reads TGTGCCAGCAGCCCAAGAGACAGGGGAGTCAACGAGCAGTACTTC. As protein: CASSPRDRGVNEQYF.

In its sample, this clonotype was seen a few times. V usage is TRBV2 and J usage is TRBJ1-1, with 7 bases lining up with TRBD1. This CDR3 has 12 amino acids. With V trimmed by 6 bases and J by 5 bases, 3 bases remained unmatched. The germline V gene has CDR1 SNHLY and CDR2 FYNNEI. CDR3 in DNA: TGTGCCAGCAGAGTCAGGGGGACTGAAGCTTTCTTT. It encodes CASRVRGTEAFF.